The 6 T cell receptor beta chains listed next were all sequenced from one sample in a study of cytomegalovirus exposure and HLA in healthy donors. The PCR used 60 Vbeta and 13 Jbeta primers. This table comes from immunoSEQ multiplex PCR, and its TCRdb copy is limited to in-frame clones, with some not included. This sample has over 150,000 clones, with 77% found just once. Input material: PBMCs. These receptors originate from a woman aged 55-70 years in good health and CMV-seropositive.

This clone was seen only a few times. Other DNA sequences in the same sample also yield this CDR3. The chain combines TRBV2 with TRBJ2-3; 7 nucleotides match TRBD2. Trimming cost V 5 bases and J 2 bases; bases outside gene matches: 1. The CDR3 extends over 13 amino acids. CDR1 SNHLY and CDR2 FYNNEI come from the germline V gene. The CDR3 sequence: CASSRDYTDTQYF. The CDR3 DNA reads as TGTGCCAGCAGTAGGGACTACACAGATACGCAGTATTTT.

The CDR3 region is CASSGTSGVEDTQYF. CDR3 nucleotides: TGTGCCAGCAGCGGGACTAGCGGGGTGGAAGATACGCAGTATTTT. The chain links TRBV9 to TRBJ2-3; 12 bases fit TRBD2. This CDR3 has 15 amino acids. Germline-derived CDR1 and CDR2 are SGDLS and YYNGEE. Losses at the gene ends were 3 bases for V and 5 bases for J; bases not matched to a gene: 4.

The V gene is TRBV7-2, the J gene TRBJ1-1, with 7 bases lining up with TRBD1. V was pared by 1 base and J by 6 bases, with 5 bases of the junction left unmatched. The CDR3 runs 14 residues. Germline CDR1 and CDR2: SGHTA and FQGNSA. CDR3 residues: CASSLDLGTAEAFF. CDR3 sequence (DNA): TGTGCCAGCAGCTTAGATTTGGGGACAGCTGAAGCTTTCTTT.

The chain joins TRBV7-3 to TRBJ1-3; D not certain. Trimming stripped 6 bases from V and 2 bases from J, with 11 bases between. Germline V CDR1 and CDR2: SGHTA, FQGTGA. This CDR3 has 14 residues. The CDR3 spells CASRDKTTGNTIYF. CDR3 bases: TGTGCCAGCAGAGACAAGACGACTGGAAACACCATATATTTT.

This clone came up a few times. This chain links TRBV2 with TRBJ1-5; 12 bases align to TRBD1. The CDR3 covers 14 residues. J lost 3 bases, V lost 6 bases, and 0 bases had no gene match. CDR1 SNHLY and CDR2 FYNNEI come from the germline V gene. In DNA form, the CDR3 reads TGTGCCAGCAGGGGACAGGGGGCCAATCAGCCCCAGCATTTT. Protein product: CASRGQGANQPQHF.

CDR3 protein: CASSLVEGLPNTGELFF. The CDR3 DNA reads TGCGCCAGCAGCTTAGTGGAGGGACTACCTAACACCGGGGAGCTGTTTTTT. This chain joins TRBV5-1 and TRBJ2-2; TRBD2 matches 7 bases. CDR1 is SGHRS and CDR2 is YFSETQ in the germline V gene. J lost 2 bases, V lost 2 bases, and 9 bases had no gene match. The CDR3 runs to 17 residues.